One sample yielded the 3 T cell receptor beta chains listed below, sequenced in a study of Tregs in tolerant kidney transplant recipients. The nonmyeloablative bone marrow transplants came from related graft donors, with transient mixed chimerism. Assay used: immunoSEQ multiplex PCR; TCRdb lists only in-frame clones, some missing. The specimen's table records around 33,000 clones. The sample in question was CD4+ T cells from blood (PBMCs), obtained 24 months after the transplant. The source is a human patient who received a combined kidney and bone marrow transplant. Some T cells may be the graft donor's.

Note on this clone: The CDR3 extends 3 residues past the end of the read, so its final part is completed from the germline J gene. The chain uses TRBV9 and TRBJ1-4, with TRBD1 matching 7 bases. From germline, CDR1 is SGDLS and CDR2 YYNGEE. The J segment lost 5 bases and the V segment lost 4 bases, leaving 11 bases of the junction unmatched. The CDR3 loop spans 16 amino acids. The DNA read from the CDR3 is TGTGCCAGCAGCCCGCCGACCGGGACAGTAAATGAAAAA. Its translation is CASSPPTGTVNEK. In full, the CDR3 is CASSPPTGTVNEKLFF.

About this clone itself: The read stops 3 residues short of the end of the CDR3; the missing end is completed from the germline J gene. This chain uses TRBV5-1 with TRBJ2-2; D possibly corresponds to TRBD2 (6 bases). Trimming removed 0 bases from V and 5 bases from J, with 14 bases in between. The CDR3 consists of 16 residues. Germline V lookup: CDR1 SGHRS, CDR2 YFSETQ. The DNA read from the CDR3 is TGCGCCAGCAGCTTGGCCGGAGGGGATTTTACCGGGGAG. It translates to CASSLAGGDFTGE. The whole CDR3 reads CASSLAGGDFTGELFF.

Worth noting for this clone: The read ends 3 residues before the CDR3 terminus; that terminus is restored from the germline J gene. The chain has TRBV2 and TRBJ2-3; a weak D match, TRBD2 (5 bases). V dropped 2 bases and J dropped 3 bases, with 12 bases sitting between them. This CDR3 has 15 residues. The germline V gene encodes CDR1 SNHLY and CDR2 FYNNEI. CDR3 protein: CASSEPGLDTDTQYF. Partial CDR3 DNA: TGTGCCAGCAGTGAACCGGGGTTGGATACAGATACG.